The TCR beta chain under discussion was sequenced for a study of T cell repertoires in cytomegalovirus infection. The overall study: Public TCR beta signature analysis indicated the presence of both CMV infection and matching HLA type. Study-level results: Accumulated public TCR beta family frequency recognized individuals carrying CMV together with the relevant HLA. Clonotypes of TCR beta that were HLA-C-restricted and CMV-specific dominated the ex vivo response.

TCRdb used MiXCR to reprocess the reads, holding one entry per CDR3 protein. The sample yields some 70,000 distinct CDR3 sequences, 20% to 25% seen once. The V and J ends lost 6 bases and 4 bases respectively, with 12 bases between them. Germline V gene lookup returns CDR1 MNHNY and CDR2 SVGAGI (reference sequence). This CDR3 region has 14 residues. As concerns this clonotype: Its antigen is currently unknown.

The genes are TRBV6-6 and TRBJ2-2; D may be TRBD1 or TRBD2 (6 bases each). Sequenced sample: PBMCs, sequenced either directly or after in vitro stimulation (not recorded which). The clonotype comes from a human donor in good health (CMV status not recorded). Some clones in this sample may be carry-over from other donors' samples. The CDR3 protein is CASRQGGVTGELFF. DNA for the CDR3: TGTGCCAGCAGACAGGGCGGGGTCACCGGGGAGCTGTTTTTT.